This TCR beta chain came from a study of blood T cell repertoires in COVID-19 (dated by TCRdb to the early 2020s). With respect to the entire study: The collaborator samples originated in the United States, Italy and Spain and spanned the acute and convalescent phases of COVID-19. The repertoires were released in a freely available public database intended as a resource for research on the immune response to SARS-CoV-2. A de-identified subject ID, COVID-19 status, age in years and sex were almost always included in the sample metadata. Samples were obtained from the ongoing ImmuneRACE study (first 160 participants) and from over 1,000 subjects provided by 6 global collaborators. The dataset comprised deeply sampled blood TCRbeta repertoires from subjects exposed to, actively infected with, or recovered from COVID-19. The material from the prospective study consisted of cDNA or gDNA derived from T cells, B-cell-depleted T cells, or PBMCs. HLA class I and class II types, where available, came from metadata supplied by the sample provider rather than from assay-based typing.

TCRbeta CDR3 regions were amplified from genomic DNA by means of the immunoSEQ Assay, a bias-controlled multiplex PCR. Processing in the source paper ran as follows. Nucleated cell counts per sample were estimated from amplification of reference gene primers within the assay. Sequence reads were collapsed and filtered to measure the absolute abundance of every unique TCRbeta CDR3 rearrangement. For each sample, productive Simpson clonality was calculated as the square root of Simpson's diversity index over productive rearrangements. In its TCRdb copy, this immuneACCESS table keeps in-frame sequences only and misses some clones. Where compared with another copy, unresolved V genes explain less than half of these, and the others have no known cause. D and trimming come from the DNA, and the V and J calls and clone size come from that table. The sample table records about 320,000 clones; 70% to 90% of these occur just once. Under 6% of the sample is taken by the ten largest.

Participants in the prospective study were enrolled through a virtual design, were aged roughly 18 to 100 years, and lived in about two dozen United States geographic areas. Cohort assignment in the prospective study relied on participant-reported clinical history from a screening survey and a study questionnaire. ImmuneRACE Cohort 3 recovered participants were defined by two consecutive negative NP/OP PCR tests, healthcare professional clearance, or symptom resolution. In the prospective study, whole blood, serum and a nasopharyngeal or oropharyngeal swab were collected from each participant by mobile phlebotomists. Participants in the prospective study had the option to provide additional blood draws and questionnaires over a 2-month period. Prospective study blood samples were shipped either frozen or at room temperature before DNA extraction. Results the study describes overall, beyond this receptor: The quantity of clinical and demographic metadata differed by source and by participant and was supplied without curation.

From the cysteine up to the phenylalanine, the CDR3 has a length of 16 residues. The retained sequence is limited to the CDR3, 48 bases, with the frame set at the first base. For CDR1 and CDR2, the germline V gene (reference sequence) lists GTSNPN and SVGIG. Deletion took 5 bases off V and 4 bases off J, with a span of 23 bases between the germline ends. Points on this clone: Which antigen it targets is not known. Within one base of it there is no much larger clone, and no base qualities were kept.

The chain was built from TRBV30 and TRBJ1-1; tentative D gene TRBD1, with 6 bases matching. The sample taken for sequencing was PBMCs or T cells enriched from blood (not recorded which). The TCR sequence derives from a young woman who had recovered from COVID-19. In nucleotide form, the sequence is TGTGCCTGGGATCCGGGACACCGAAAGGTGAGCACTGAAGCTTTCTTT. Its product reads: CAWDPGHRKVSTEAFF.